One and the same sample provided the 9 T cell receptor beta chains below, sequenced in a study of T-cell memory formation after mild COVID-19. TCRdb re-derived calls from the 5' RACE reads in MiXCR, one entry per CDR3 protein. The sample has approximately 450,000 distinct CDR3 sequences, 15% to 20% seen once. The sequenced sample was PBMCs or a T cell subset sorted from them (not recorded which). The source of these receptors is an adult woman who had mild COVID-19 (a few samples of this study predate the infection). Cell type and time point are not known.

This clonotype has more than one count but fewer than ten. The chain employs TRBV7-2 and TRBJ2-4; TRBD1 aligns across 7 bases. Unmatched junction bases numbered 9, after V lost 5 bases and J lost 5 bases. The germline V gene has CDR1 SGHTA and CDR2 FQGNSA. The CDR3 consists of 15 residues. The CDR3, as DNA: TGTGCCAGCAGCCACTCCCGAGGGGGCCAAAACATTCAGTACTTC. Its protein product is CASSHSRGGQNIQYF. Variable domain in full (rest from reference TRBV7-2 and TRBJ2-4): GAGVSQSPSNKVTEKGKDVELRCDPISGHTALYWYRQSLGQGLEFLIYFQGNSAPDKSGLPSDRFSAERTGGSVSTLTIQRTQQEDSAVYLCASSHSRGGQNIQYFGAGTRLSVL.

This clonotype turned up a few times. The V call is TRBV23-1, the J call TRBJ2-1; 7 nucleotides match TRBD2. TRBV23-1 counts as an open reading frame of uncertain function. CDR3 length: 14 amino acids. Losses at the gene ends were 6 bases for V and 6 bases for J; bases not matched to a gene: 8. The CDR3 DNA sequence: TGCGCCAGCAGCGGCATGACTAGCAGCAATGAGCAGTTCTTC. Protein: CASSGMTSSNEQFF.

V usage is TRBV5-1 and J usage is TRBJ1-1; no definite D call. The CDR3 is 14 amino acids. V lost 5 bases and J lost 6, with 17 bases in between. Germline lookup yields CDR1 SGHRS and CDR2 YFSETQ. The CDR3 reads CASSPDTPRAEAFF. CDR3 in DNA: TGCGCCAGCAGTCCTGACACTCCTCGGGCTGAAGCTTTCTTT.

The V call is TRBV9, the J call TRBJ2-3, with D hard to call. Germline CDR1 and CDR2: SGDLS and YYNGEE. The V gene lost 0 bases and the J gene lost 3 bases, with 11 bases spanning the gap. The CDR3 extends over 15 amino acids. CDR3 nucleotide sequence: TGTGCCAGCAGCGTAGGGTCCCCCCCAACAGATACGCAGTATTTT. This codes for CASSVGSPPTDTQYF.

This chain's CDR3 is CASSYDRSWTNEKLFF. CDR3 nucleotide sequence: TGTGCCAGCAGTTACGACAGGTCCTGGACTAATGAAAAACTGTTTTTT. V and J are TRBV6-2 or TRBV6-3 and TRBJ1-4; D is possibly TRBD1 (6 bases). Trimming pared 2 bases from V and 2 bases from J, leaving 12 bases between. This CDR3 has 16 amino acids. Per the germline V gene, CDR1 is MNHEY and CDR2 is SVGEGT.

This clonotype was observed a few times. The CDR3 sequence is CASSYNRGGYTF. In DNA form, the CDR3 reads TGTGCCAGCAGCTATAACAGGGGCGGCTACACCTTC. J is TRBJ1-2 and V is TRBV7-2; 7 nucleotides line up with TRBD1. This CDR3 contains 12 residues. The J segment lost 8 bases and the V segment lost 4 bases, leaving 4 bases of the junction unmatched. CDR1 SGHTA and CDR2 FQGNSA come from the germline V gene. The whole variable domain, remainder taken from reference TRBV7-2 and TRBJ1-2, is GAGVSQSPSNKVTEKGKDVELRCDPISGHTALYWYRQSLGQGLEFLIYFQGNSAPDKSGLPSDRFSAERTGGSVSTLTIQRTQQEDSAVYLCASSYNRGGYTFGSGTRLTVV.

The chain has TRBV27 and TRBJ1-1; possibly TRBD1 for D (6 bases). The V gene's germline CDR1 is MNHEY and CDR2 SMNVEV (reference sequence). The CDR3 runs to 18 residues. Trimming stripped 0 bases from V and 3 bases from J, with 20 bases between. CDR3 DNA: TGTGCCAGCAGTTTATCGACACCCCTACGGAGGGGGTACACTGAAGCTTTCTTT. Translation gives CASSLSTPLRRGYTEAFF.

The V gene is TRBV29-1, the J gene TRBJ2-5, with a possible D match to TRBD2 (6 bases). The ends were cut back, 3 bases at V and 5 bases at J, with 19 bases in the middle. The CDR3 has 15 amino acids. Germline V lookup: CDR1 SQVTM, CDR2 ANQGSEA. CDR3: CSVDLPGEGRETQYF. The CDR3 coding sequence is TGCAGCGTTGATCTTCCGGGAGAGGGGCGGGAGACCCAGTACTTC.

DNA for the CDR3: TGTGCCAGGGCCGGGACTAGCGGGAGCATGAACGAGCAGTACTTC. Translated: CARAGTSGSMNEQYF. This chain joins TRBV21-1 and TRBJ2-7; TRBD2, the table's D call, lacks a check against the DNA. TRBV21-1 is listed as a pseudogene. CDR3 length: 15 residues.